Listed below are T cell receptor beta chains from one sample, sequenced in a study of blood T cell repertoires in COVID-19. Profiling relied on immunoSEQ multiplex PCR, and the TCRdb table lists in-frame clones only, not all of them. The data show approximately 130,000 clones, about four fifths seen once. Specimen: peripheral blood. The receptors stem from a man aged 35 to 55 with active or convalescent COVID-19. Both conserved end residues are part of each CDR3. The order of the fields is D gene, clone size, V gene, J gene, CDR3 protein, CDR3 DNA. D genes are given only for firm matches. Clone size, where shown, is once, few, many, or a class for clones that have expanded.

D: TRBD2; size: -; V: TRBV7-3; J: TRBJ2-3; CDR3: CASSPTSGGADTQYF; DNA: TGTGCCAGCAGCCCAACTAGCGGGGGGGCAGATACGCAGTATTTT
D: TRBD2; size: once; V: TRBV5-1; J: TRBJ2-5; CDR3: CASSTGLAGAGETQYF; DNA: TGCGCCAGCAGCACGGGACTAGCGGGGGCCGGTGAGACCCAGTACTTC
D: -; size: -; V: TRBV3-1/TRBV3-2; J: TRBJ1-4; CDR3: CASSPTGNVEKLFF; DNA: TGTGCCAGCAGCCCCACAGGGAACGTTGAAAAACTGTTTTTT
D: -; size: -; V: TRBV28; J: TRBJ2-3; CDR3: CASSSQGGGAVRDTQYF; DNA: TGTGCCAGCAGTTCCCAGGGTGGGGGGGCGGTCCGAGATACGCAGTATTTT
D: -; size: -; V: TRBV2; J: TRBJ2-3; CDR3: CASREGLNTDTQYF; DNA: TGTGCCAGCAGGGAGGGACTTAACACAGATACGCAGTATTTT
D: TRBD2; size: -; V: TRBV7-3; J: TRBJ2-7; CDR3: CASSLIAGGPFLTYEQYF; DNA: TGTGCCAGCAGCTTAATAGCGGGGGGGCCGTTTCTCACCTACGAGCAGTACTTC
D: -; size: once; V: TRBV7-2; J: TRBJ2-2; CDR3: CASSAYTGNTGELFF; DNA: TGTGCCAGCAGCGCGTATACAGGGAACACCGGGGAGCTGTTTTTT
D: -; size: few; V: TRBV18; J: TRBJ1-1; CDR3: CASLGSDEAFF; DNA: TGTGCCAGCCTCGGGTCAGATGAAGCTTTCTTT
D: -; size: -; V: TRBV7-3; J: TRBJ2-2; CDR3: CASSPARDTGELFF; DNA: TGTGCCAGCAGCCCCGCTCGCGACACCGGGGAGCTGTTTTTT
D: -; size: -; V: TRBV3-1/TRBV3-2; J: TRBJ1-1; CDR3: CASSQDSEHTEAFF; DNA: TGTGCCAGCAGCCAAGACAGTGAACACACTGAAGCTTTCTTT
D: TRBD2; size: -; V: TRBV7-2; J: TRBJ2-5; CDR3: CASSWKSGGETQYF; DNA: TGTGCCAGCAGCTGGAAGAGCGGGGGCGAGACCCAGTACTTC
D: TRBD1; size: -; V: TRBV5-1; J: TRBJ2-5; CDR3: CASSRRPGTGGRETQYF; DNA: TGCGCCAGCAGCCGACGTCCCGGGACAGGGGGCCGGGAGACCCAGTACTTC
D: TRBD1; size: -; V: TRBV7-3; J: TRBJ1-2; CDR3: CASSLMGQGPVYGYTF; DNA: TGTGCCAGCAGCTTAATGGGACAGGGGCCGGTCTATGGCTACACCTTC
D: TRBD1; size: -; V: TRBV5-6; J: TRBJ2-1; CDR3: CASSWTGVRGEQFF; DNA: TGTGCCAGCAGCTGGACAGGGGTAAGAGGCGAGCAGTTCTTC
D: -; size: once; V: TRBV29-1; J: TRBJ2-2; CDR3: CSLGGGRNTGELFF; DNA: TGCAGCTTGGGAGGGGGGCGGAACACCGGGGAGCTGTTTTTT
D: -; size: -; V: TRBV11-3; J: TRBJ2-5; CDR3: CASSPRVTQYF; DNA: TGTGCCAGCAGCCCTCGAGTGACCCAGTACTTC
D: -; size: -; V: TRBV19; J: TRBJ1-2; CDR3: CASKDLDRNYGYTF; DNA: TGTGCCAGTAAGGACTTGGACAGAAACTATGGCTACACCTTC
D: -; size: -; V: TRBV14; J: TRBJ1-3; CDR3: CASSSSEYSGNTIYF; DNA: TGTGCCAGCAGCAGTAGTGAATACTCTGGAAACACCATATATTTT
D: -; size: -; V: TRBV5-1; J: TRBJ2-6; CDR3: CASSEDISGANVLTF; DNA: TGCGCCAGCAGCGAGGATATCTCTGGGGCCAACGTCCTGACTTTC
D: TRBD2; size: -; V: TRBV4-2; J: TRBJ2-3; CDR3: CASSRGSLAGWTDTQYF; DNA: TGTGCCAGCAGCCGAGGGAGCCTAGCGGGGTGGACAGATACGCAGTATTTT
D: -; size: -; V: TRBV3-1/TRBV3-2; J: TRBJ2-7; CDR3: CASSQAGALEQYF; DNA: TGTGCCAGCAGCCAGGCGGGGGCCCTCGAGCAGTACTTC
D: TRBD2; size: -; V: TRBV11-3; J: TRBJ2-2; CDR3: CASSRGGRNTGELFF; DNA: TGTGCCAGCAGCCGCGGGGGGAGGAACACCGGGGAGCTGTTTTTT
D: -; size: -; V: TRBV7-2; J: TRBJ2-1; CDR3: CASSLGAASYNEQFF; DNA: TGTGCCAGCAGCTTAGGGGCTGCCTCTTACAATGAGCAGTTCTTC
D: TRBD2; size: -; V: TRBV10-2; J: TRBJ2-1; CDR3: CATRLAGGIYNEQFF; DNA: TGCGCCACTCGACTAGCGGGGGGAATATACAATGAGCAGTTCTTC
D: -; size: -; V: TRBV6-5; J: TRBJ1-2; CDR3: CASYTRTEGDYGYTF; DNA: TGTGCCAGCTACACCAGGACAGAGGGAGACTATGGCTACACCTTC
D: TRBD2; size: -; V: TRBV5-4; J: TRBJ2-5; CDR3: CASSLKLAGEETQYF; DNA: TGTGCCAGCAGCCTGAAACTAGCGGGGGAAGAGACCCAGTACTTC
D: TRBD1; size: once; V: TRBV6-4; J: TRBJ1-5; CDR3: CASSDSGLGRDRNQPQHF; DNA: TGTGCCAGCAGTGACTCGGGTTTGGGCCGGGACAGAAATCAGCCCCAGCATTTT
D: -; size: -; V: TRBV4-1; J: TRBJ1-1; CDR3: CASSQDWDQGAFF; DNA: TGCGCCAGCAGCCAAGATTGGGATCAGGGAGCTTTCTTT
D: -; size: -; V: TRBV7-3; J: TRBJ2-3; CDR3: CASSLIGGALSTDTQYF; DNA: TGTGCCAGCAGCTTAATAGGGGGGGCCCTTAGCACAGATACGCAGTATTTT
D: TRBD1; size: -; V: TRBV6-5; J: TRBJ1-1; CDR3: CASSLDRGVTEAFF; DNA: TGTGCCAGCAGTCTAGACAGGGGAGTCACTGAAGCTTTCTTT
D: -; size: -; V: TRBV30; J: TRBJ2-1; CDR3: CASNYANEQFF; DNA: TGTGCCTCGAACTATGCGAATGAGCAGTTCTTC
D: TRBD2; size: -; V: TRBV18; J: TRBJ2-3; CDR3: CASSPGTSGYTDTQYF; DNA: TGTGCCAGCTCACCGGGCACTAGCGGCTACACAGATACGCAGTATTTT
D: -; size: -; V: TRBV9; J: TRBJ2-3; CDR3: CASSVANPVGHTDTQYF; DNA: TGTGCCAGCAGCGTAGCAAATCCCGTGGGCCACACAGATACGCAGTATTTT
D: TRBD1; size: -; V: TRBV19; J: TRBJ1-5; CDR3: CASSMVTGGGNQPQHF; DNA: TGTGCCAGTAGTATGGTCACAGGGGGGGGCAATCAGCCCCAGCATTTT
D: -; size: -; V: TRBV12-3/TRBV12-4; J: TRBJ1-2; CDR3: CASSLDSNYGYTF; DNA: TGTGCCAGCAGCCTAGACAGCAACTATGGCTACACCTTC
D: -; size: -; V: TRBV7-2; J: TRBJ2-2; CDR3: CASSFEYTGELFF; DNA: TGTGCCAGCAGCTTCGAGTACACCGGGGAGCTGTTTTTT
D: TRBD1; size: -; V: TRBV4-3; J: TRBJ1-5; CDR3: CASSQEAPGTGFSNQPQHF; DNA: TGCGCCAGCAGCCAAGAGGCCCCTGGGACAGGGTTTAGCAATCAGCCCCAGCATTTT
D: TRBD1; size: -; V: TRBV5-1; J: TRBJ1-6; CDR3: CASRSGTGEGNSPLHF; DNA: TGCGCCAGCAGGTCGGGGACAGGTGAGGGAAATTCACCCCTCCACTTT
D: TRBD1; size: -; V: TRBV6-5; J: TRBJ1-5; CDR3: CASSDRGGNQPQHF; DNA: TGTGCCAGCTCTGACAGGGGTGGCAATCAGCCCCAGCATTTT
D: -; size: -; V: TRBV5-1; J: TRBJ2-1; CDR3: CASSLEQNYNEQFF; DNA: TGCGCCAGCAGCTTGGAACAGAACTACAATGAGCAGTTCTTC
D: TRBD2; size: once; V: TRBV2; J: TRBJ2-2; CDR3: CASSGGLAGGPGTGELFF; DNA: TGTGCCAGCAGTGGAGGACTAGCGGGGGGGCCGGGGACCGGGGAGCTGTTTTTT
D: -; size: -; V: TRBV2; J: TRBJ1-5; CDR3: CASTMDREQPQHF; DNA: TGTGCCAGCACAATGGACAGAGAACAGCCCCAGCATTTT
D: -; size: -; V: TRBV7-3; J: TRBJ2-5; CDR3: CASSLNGGPQGTQYF; DNA: TGTGCCAGCAGCTTAAACGGGGGTCCCCAAGGGACCCAGTACTTC
D: -; size: -; V: TRBV28; J: TRBJ1-4; CDR3: CASRTPGGTNEKLFF; DNA: TGTGCCAGCAGAACCCCCGGGGGAACTAATGAAAAACTGTTTTTT
D: TRBD1; size: -; V: TRBV30; J: TRBJ2-1; CDR3: CAWKDRAYNEQFF; DNA: TGTGCCTGGAAGGACAGGGCCTACAATGAGCAGTTCTTC
D: -; size: -; V: TRBV11-2; J: TRBJ1-1; CDR3: CASSQDRGGTEAFF; DNA: TGTGCCAGCAGCCAAGACCGGGGGGGGACTGAAGCTTTCTTT
D: TRBD2; size: once; V: TRBV10-3; J: TRBJ2-2; CDR3: CAISGLAGGANTGELFF; DNA: TGTGCCATCAGTGGACTAGCGGGGGGCGCGAACACCGGGGAGCTGTTTTTT
D: TRBD2; size: -; V: TRBV9; J: TRBJ2-7; CDR3: CASSVGLLAGGNYEQYF; DNA: TGTGCCAGCAGCGTAGGGTTACTAGCGGGGGGTAACTACGAGCAGTACTTC
D: TRBD1; size: -; V: TRBV18; J: TRBJ1-1; CDR3: CASSRLDRDTEAFF; DNA: TGTGCCAGCTCCCGACTAGACAGGGACACTGAAGCTTTCTTT
D: TRBD1; size: -; V: TRBV3-1/TRBV3-2; J: TRBJ2-7; CDR3: CASSPRDRLFYEQYF; DNA: TGTGCCAGCAGCCCCCGGGACAGATTATTCTACGAGCAGTACTTC
D: TRBD2; size: -; V: TRBV24-1; J: TRBJ2-5; CDR3: CATSESSGTSGVTPQYF; DNA: TGTGCCACCAGTGAATCCTCCGGGACTAGCGGGGTTACTCCCCAGTACTTC
D: TRBD2; size: -; V: TRBV5-1; J: TRBJ2-3; CDR3: CASSLRARGGAPDTQYF; DNA: TGCGCCAGCAGCTTGAGGGCGCGCGGGGGGGCCCCGGATACGCAGTATTTT
D: -; size: -; V: TRBV19; J: TRBJ1-2; CDR3: CASSRTSTTNYGYTF; DNA: TGTGCCAGTAGTAGGACAAGTACAACTAACTATGGCTACACCTTC
D: TRBD1; size: once; V: TRBV9; J: TRBJ1-2; CDR3: CASSVGGSGQHYGYTF; DNA: TGTGCCAGCAGCGTAGGGGGTTCGGGACAGCATTATGGCTACACCTTC
D: -; size: -; V: TRBV23-1; J: TRBJ2-7; CDR3: CASSLQPGSSYEQYF; DNA: TGCGCCAGCAGTCTACAGCCGGGGAGCTCCTACGAGCAGTACTTC